This record looks at one T cell receptor beta chain sequence and its context. In the authors' workflow: Estimates of nucleated cell counts were drawn from the amplification of reference gene primers. TCRdb's table, derived via immunoSEQ multiplex PCR, lists solely in-frame clones and lacks some. That table gives V, J and clone size, and the DNA gave D and trimming. Here the sample spans over 100,000 clones, roughly 88% being singletons. Germline lookup yields CDR1 MDHEN and CDR2 SYDVKM. This CDR3 is 15 amino acids long. J lost 5 bases, V lost 5 bases, and 10 bases had no gene match. This entry belongs to a study of blood T cell repertoires in COVID-19. On the study more broadly: Specimens from acute and convalescent COVID-19 originated in the United States, Italy and Spain. T cells, B-cell-depleted T cells, or PBMCs provided the cDNA or gDNA that served as material.

Sample: peripheral blood. The clonotype was recovered from a man aged 35 to 55 with acute or convalescent COVID-19. This chain links TRBV28 with TRBJ2-3; 7 nucleotides align to TRBD2. CDR3 in amino acids: CASSVAGVSRDTQYF. In DNA form, the CDR3 reads TGTGCCAGCAGTGTTGCGGGAGTAAGTAGAGATACGCAGTATTTT.